A selection of T cell receptor beta chains follows, all from one sample in a study of cytomegalovirus exposure and HLA in healthy donors. This table comes from immunoSEQ multiplex PCR, and its TCRdb copy is limited to in-frame clones, with some not included. The repertoire has 250,000 or so clones, approximately 87% of them found once; the top ten carry approximately 2.5%. Sequenced: PBMCs. Receptor source: a man in his late teens or twenties in good health and CMV-seronegative. The CDR3 runs from the conserved cysteine through the conserved F or W. The D gene is left open where the match is weak. A clone size is listed for some rows: how often the clone was seen (once, few, many), or a class if it is expanded.

D	size	J	V	CDR3	DNA
-	-	TRBJ2-7	TRBV5-6	CASSHRGSYEQYF	TGTGCCAGCAGCCACCGGGGCTCCTACGAGCAGTACTTC
-	-	TRBJ1-4	TRBV9	CASSAAGGLTNEKLFF	TGTGCCAGCAGCGCCGCGGGGGGGCTCACTAATGAAAAACTGTTTTTT
-	-	TRBJ2-5	TRBV6-1	CASSEVTKQTQYF	TGTGCCAGCAGTGAAGTTACAAAACAGACCCAGTACTTC
-	once	TRBJ2-1	TRBV7-8	CASRQTRAMGQFF	TGTGCCAGCAGACAAACCAGGGCCATGGGGCAGTTCTTC
-	once	TRBJ2-7	TRBV4-2	CASSQAHYEQYF	TGTGCCAGCAGCCAAGCCCACTACGAGCAGTACTTC
TRBD1	-	TRBJ1-3	TRBV27	CASRKLGQVSSLSGNTIYF	TGTGCCAGCAGAAAACTGGGACAGGTATCTTCACTCTCTGGAAACACCATATATTTT
TRBD1	-	TRBJ2-7	TRBV4-2	CASSQERQGQNEQYF	TGTGCCAGCAGCCAAGAAAGACAGGGGCAGAACGAGCAGTACTTC
-	-	TRBJ2-2	TRBV19	CASRGNRDNTGELFF	TGTGCCAGTAGAGGCAACAGGGACAACACCGGGGAGCTGTTTTTT
-	-	TRBJ2-2	TRBV29-1	CSVNQGPGELFF	TGCAGCGTTAATCAGGGCCCCGGGGAGCTGTTTTTT
TRBD2	-	TRBJ2-3	TRBV7-2	CASSPSGGPPDTQYF	TGTGCCAGCAGTCCCAGCGGGGGGCCCCCAGATACGCAGTATTTT
TRBD1	-	TRBJ1-1	TRBV7-9	CASSLRGRGLTEAFF	TGTGCCAGCAGCTTAAGAGGCAGGGGGCTGACTGAAGCTTTCTTT
TRBD2	many	TRBJ2-7	TRBV14	CASSPAGGGYEQYF	TGTGCCAGTAGCCCCGCGGGAGGGGGGTACGAGCAGTACTTC
-	few	TRBJ2-7	TRBV7-9	CASSYKDRISTYEQYF	TGTGCCAGCAGCTACAAAGACAGGATCAGTACCTACGAGCAGTACTTC
-	-	TRBJ1-2	TRBV7-2	CASSRRAGAYGYTF	TGTGCCAGCAGCCGCCGGGCAGGGGCCTATGGCTACACCTTC
-	-	TRBJ2-7	TRBV28	CASRQGREAEQYF	TGTGCCAGCAGACAGGGGCGGGAGGCCGAGCAGTACTTC
-	-	TRBJ2-7	TRBV25-1	CASTPESSYEQYF	TGTGCCAGCACTCCGGAGAGCTCCTACGAGCAGTACTTC
TRBD2	-	TRBJ2-1	TRBV7-9	CASSPGWEGRYNEQFF	TGTGCCAGCAGCCCAGGGTGGGAGGGAAGGTACAATGAGCAGTTCTTC
-	once	TRBJ2-7	TRBV6-1	CASSDSYEWQYF	TGTGCCAGCAGTGATAGCTACGAGTGGCAGTACTTC
-	-	TRBJ2-4	TRBV7-2	CASSSGQGAKNIQYF	TGTGCCAGCAGCTCCGGGCAGGGGGCCAAAAACATTCAGTACTTC
-	-	TRBJ1-2	TRBV28	CASSLVASDYGYTF	TGTGCCAGCAGTTTAGTGGCTTCTGACTATGGCTACACCTTC
TRBD2	-	TRBJ2-3	TRBV2	CASPLAGRTDTQYF	TGTGCCAGCCCCTTAGCGGGGCGCACAGATACGCAGTATTTT
TRBD2	-	TRBJ2-1	TRBV19	CASSITSDNEQFF	TGTGCCAGTAGTATAACTAGCGACAATGAGCAGTTCTTC
TRBD1	few	TRBJ1-5	TRBV19	CASGDRGPSYSNQPQHF	TGTGCCAGTGGGGACAGGGGACCATCATATAGCAATCAGCCCCAGCATTTT
-	-	TRBJ2-1	TRBV2	CASSALAYHKEQFF	TGTGCCAGCAGTGCTCTAGCCTACCACAAGGAGCAGTTCTTC
-	-	TRBJ2-7	TRBV18	CASSPPLLGASGEQYF	TGTGCCAGCTCACCACCTTTGTTGGGGGCTTCTGGCGAGCAGTACTTC
TRBD2	-	TRBJ2-5	TRBV28	CASSFRLGLAVETQYF	TGTGCCAGCAGTTTCCGTCTAGGTCTAGCGGTGGAGACCCAGTACTTC
-	-	TRBJ1-1	TRBV4-3	CASSHGIGRALEAFF	TGCGCCAGCAGCCACGGAATCGGCAGGGCCCTCGAAGCTTTCTTT
-	-	TRBJ1-6	TRBV7-2	CASSLESGAARNSPLHF	TGTGCCAGCAGCTTAGAATCTGGGGCAGCGCGCAATTCACCCCTCCACTTT
-	-	TRBJ2-5	TRBV6-5	CASRVSWVQETQYF	TGTGCCAGCAGGGTTAGCTGGGTCCAAGAGACCCAGTACTTC
TRBD2	-	TRBJ2-1	TRBV7-3	CASSSGLEGYEQFF	TGTGCCAGCAGCTCCGGACTAGAGGGCTATGAGCAGTTCTTC
TRBD2	-	TRBJ2-1	TRBV4-1	CASSHKVAGGSYNEQFF	TGCGCCAGCAGCCACAAGGTGGCGGGGGGCTCCTACAATGAGCAGTTCTTC
TRBD1	-	TRBJ2-7	TRBV9	CASSEGGQGSYEQYF	TGTGCCAGCAGTGAAGGGGGACAGGGCTCCTACGAGCAGTACTTC
-	once	TRBJ1-1	TRBV6-1	CASSGPGHEAFF	TGTGCCAGCAGCGGTCCGGGTCATGAAGCTTTCTTT
-	-	TRBJ2-3	TRBV5-1	CASRLDHPVSDTQYF	TGCGCCAGCAGACTAGACCACCCCGTCTCAGATACGCAGTATTTT
-	-	TRBJ1-2	TRBV19	CASSMVSYGYTF	TGTGCCAGTAGTATGGTCAGCTATGGCTACACCTTC
TRBD1	-	TRBJ2-7	TRBV28	CASSRTGTGSHEQYF	TGTGCCAGCAGCCGTACCGGGACAGGGTCCCACGAGCAGTACTTC
-	-	TRBJ2-7	TRBV7-9	CASSARTDYEQYF	TGTGCCAGCAGCGCACGGACAGACTACGAGCAGTACTTC
-	-	TRBJ2-1	TRBV4-3	CASSQALGGGSDEQFF	TGCGCCAGCAGCCAAGCCTTGGGGGGGGGCAGCGATGAGCAGTTCTTC
TRBD1	-	TRBJ1-1	TRBV28	CASSSGTGLIAFF	TGTGCCAGCAGTTCCGGGACAGGGTTAATTGCTTTCTTT
-	-	TRBJ2-5	TRBV5-1	CASSLGDSGALETQYF	TGCGCCAGCAGCTTGGGGGACTCGGGAGCGCTGGAGACCCAGTACTTC
-	few	TRBJ2-6	TRBV15	CATSRDSFSGANVLTF	TGTGCCACCAGCAGAGATTCCTTCTCTGGGGCCAACGTCCTGACTTTC
-	-	TRBJ1-2	TRBV7-2	CASRPSTQKSYTF	TGTGCCAGCAGGCCCTCGACTCAGAAGAGCTACACCTTC
-	once	TRBJ2-3	TRBV6-1	CASSPGVSTDTQYF	TGTGCCAGCAGTCCGGGGGTTAGCACAGATACGCAGTATTTT
TRBD2	-	TRBJ2-1	TRBV7-6	CASSERRGGNNEQFF	TGTGCCAGCAGCGAGAGGCGGGGGGGCAATAATGAGCAGTTCTTC
-	-	TRBJ2-5	TRBV29-1	CSARQAIETQYF	TGCAGCGCCCGACAGGCTATCGAGACCCAGTACTTC